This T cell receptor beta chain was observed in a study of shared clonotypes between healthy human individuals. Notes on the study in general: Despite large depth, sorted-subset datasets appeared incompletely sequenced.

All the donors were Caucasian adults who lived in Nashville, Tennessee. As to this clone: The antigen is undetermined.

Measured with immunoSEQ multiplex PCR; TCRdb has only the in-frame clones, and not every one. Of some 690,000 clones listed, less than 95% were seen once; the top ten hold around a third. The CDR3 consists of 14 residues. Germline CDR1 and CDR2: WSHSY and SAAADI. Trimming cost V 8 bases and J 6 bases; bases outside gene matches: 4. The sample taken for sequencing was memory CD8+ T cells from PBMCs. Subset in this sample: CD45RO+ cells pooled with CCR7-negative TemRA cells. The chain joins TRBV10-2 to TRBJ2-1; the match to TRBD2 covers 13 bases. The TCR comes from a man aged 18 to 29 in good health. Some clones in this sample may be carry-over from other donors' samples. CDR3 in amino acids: CASWTSGRTNEQFF. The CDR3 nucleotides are TGCGCCAGCTGGACTAGCGGGAGAACCAATGAGCAGTTCTTC.